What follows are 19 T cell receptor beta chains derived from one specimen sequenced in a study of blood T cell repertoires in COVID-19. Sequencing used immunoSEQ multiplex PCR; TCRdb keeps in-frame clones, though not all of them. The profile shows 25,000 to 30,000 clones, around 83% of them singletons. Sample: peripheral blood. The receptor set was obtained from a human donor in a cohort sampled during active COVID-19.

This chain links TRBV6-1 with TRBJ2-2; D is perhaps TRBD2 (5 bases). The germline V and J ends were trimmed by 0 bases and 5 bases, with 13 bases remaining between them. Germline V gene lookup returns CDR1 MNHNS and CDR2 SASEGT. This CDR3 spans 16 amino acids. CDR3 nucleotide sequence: TGTGCCAGCAGTGAAGCGCTGGGGAGTGGGACCGGGGAGCTGTTTTTT. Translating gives CASSEALGSGTGELFF.

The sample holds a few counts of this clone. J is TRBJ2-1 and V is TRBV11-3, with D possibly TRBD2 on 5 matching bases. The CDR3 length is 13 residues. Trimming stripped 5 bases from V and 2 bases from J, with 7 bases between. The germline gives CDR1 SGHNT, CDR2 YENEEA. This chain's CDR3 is CASSERAYNEQFF. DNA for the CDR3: TGTGCCAGCAGCGAGAGGGCCTACAATGAGCAGTTCTTC.

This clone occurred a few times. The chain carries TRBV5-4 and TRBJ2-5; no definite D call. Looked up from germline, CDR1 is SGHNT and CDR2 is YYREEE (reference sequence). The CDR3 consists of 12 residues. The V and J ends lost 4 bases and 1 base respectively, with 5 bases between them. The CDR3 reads CASSHTQETQYF. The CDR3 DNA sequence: TGTGCCAGCAGCCACACCCAAGAGACCCAGTACTTC.

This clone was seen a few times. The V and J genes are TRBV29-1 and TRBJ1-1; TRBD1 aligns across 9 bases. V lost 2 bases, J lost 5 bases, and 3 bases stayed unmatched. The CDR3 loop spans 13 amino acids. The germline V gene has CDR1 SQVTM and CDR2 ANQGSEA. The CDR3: CSVEKGTGTEAFF. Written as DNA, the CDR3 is TGCAGCGTTGAAAAGGGGACAGGGACTGAAGCTTTCTTT.

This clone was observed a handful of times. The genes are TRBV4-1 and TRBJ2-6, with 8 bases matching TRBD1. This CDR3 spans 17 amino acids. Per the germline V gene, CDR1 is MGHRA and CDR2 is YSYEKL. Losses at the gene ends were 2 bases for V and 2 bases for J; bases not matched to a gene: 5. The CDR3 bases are TGCGCCAGCAGCCAACAGGGACAGGTAACTGGGGCCAACGTCCTGACTTTC. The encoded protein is CASSQQGQVTGANVLTF.

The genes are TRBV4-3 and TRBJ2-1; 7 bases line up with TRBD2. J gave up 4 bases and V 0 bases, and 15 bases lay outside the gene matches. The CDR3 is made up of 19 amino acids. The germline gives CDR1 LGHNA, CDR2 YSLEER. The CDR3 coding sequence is TGCGCCAGCAGCCAAGATTCCCGGCCGACTAGCACGACATACAATGAGCAGTTCTTC. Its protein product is CASSQDSRPTSTTYNEQFF.

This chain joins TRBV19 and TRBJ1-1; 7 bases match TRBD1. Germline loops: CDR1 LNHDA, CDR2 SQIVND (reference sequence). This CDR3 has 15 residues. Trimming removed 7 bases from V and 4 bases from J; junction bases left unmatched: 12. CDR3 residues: CASTYLDRDGTEAFF. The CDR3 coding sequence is TGTGCCAGTACTTACCTCGACAGGGATGGCACTGAAGCTTTCTTT.

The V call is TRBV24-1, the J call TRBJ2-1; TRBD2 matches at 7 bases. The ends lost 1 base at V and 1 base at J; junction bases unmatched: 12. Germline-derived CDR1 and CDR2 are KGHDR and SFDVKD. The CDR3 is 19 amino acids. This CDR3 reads CATSDLSLPTSASYNEQFF. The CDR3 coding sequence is TGTGCCACCAGTGATTTAAGTCTCCCTACTAGCGCGTCCTACAATGAGCAGTTCTTC.

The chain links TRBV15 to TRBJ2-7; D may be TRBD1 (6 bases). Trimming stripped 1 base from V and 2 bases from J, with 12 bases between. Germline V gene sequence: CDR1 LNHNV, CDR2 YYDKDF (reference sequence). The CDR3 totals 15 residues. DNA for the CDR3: TGTGCCACCAGCAGAGTAAGACAGGCGACCTACGAGCAGTACTTC. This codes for CATSRVRQATYEQYF.

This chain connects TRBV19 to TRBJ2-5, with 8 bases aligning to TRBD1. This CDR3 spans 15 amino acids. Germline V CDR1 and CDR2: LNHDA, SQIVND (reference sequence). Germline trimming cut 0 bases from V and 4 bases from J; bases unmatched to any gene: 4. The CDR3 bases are TGTGCCAGTAGTATAGACAGGGGGCTATCAGAGACCCAGTACTTC. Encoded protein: CASSIDRGLSETQYF.

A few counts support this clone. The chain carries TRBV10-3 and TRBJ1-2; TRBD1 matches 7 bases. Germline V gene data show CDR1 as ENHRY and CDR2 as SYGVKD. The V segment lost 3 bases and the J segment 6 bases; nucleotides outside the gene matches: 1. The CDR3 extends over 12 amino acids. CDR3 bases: TGTGCCATCAGTGACCAGGGGGATGGCTACACCTTC. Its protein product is CAISDQGDGYTF.

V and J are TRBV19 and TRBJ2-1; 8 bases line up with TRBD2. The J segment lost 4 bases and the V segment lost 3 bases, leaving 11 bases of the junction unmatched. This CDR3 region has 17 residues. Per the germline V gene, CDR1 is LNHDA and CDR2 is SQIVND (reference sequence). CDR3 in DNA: TGTGCCAGTAGTATCCGCCGAGGGAGCGGGGGATACAATGAGCAGTTCTTC. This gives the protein CASSIRRGSGGYNEQFF.

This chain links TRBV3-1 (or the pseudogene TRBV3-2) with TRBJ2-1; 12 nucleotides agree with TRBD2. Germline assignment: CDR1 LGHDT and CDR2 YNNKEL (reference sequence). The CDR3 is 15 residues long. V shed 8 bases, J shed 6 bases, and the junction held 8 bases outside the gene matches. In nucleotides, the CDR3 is TGTGCCAGCGGGCTAGCGGGAGGGCTTTGCAATGAGCAGTTCTTC. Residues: CASGLAGGLCNEQFF.

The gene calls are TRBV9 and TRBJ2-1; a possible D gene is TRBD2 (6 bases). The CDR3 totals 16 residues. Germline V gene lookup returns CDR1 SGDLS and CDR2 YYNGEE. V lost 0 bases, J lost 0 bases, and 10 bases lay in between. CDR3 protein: CASSVGSSASYNEQFF. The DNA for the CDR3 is TGTGCCAGCAGCGTAGGTTCTAGCGCCTCCTACAATGAGCAGTTCTTC.

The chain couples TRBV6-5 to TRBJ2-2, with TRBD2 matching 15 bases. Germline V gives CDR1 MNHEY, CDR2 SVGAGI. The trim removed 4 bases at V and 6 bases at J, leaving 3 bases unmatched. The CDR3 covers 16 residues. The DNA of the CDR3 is TGTGCCAGCAGTTCCAGGACTAGCGGGAGGGCCGGGGAGCTGTTTTTT. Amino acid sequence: CASSSRTSGRAGELFF.

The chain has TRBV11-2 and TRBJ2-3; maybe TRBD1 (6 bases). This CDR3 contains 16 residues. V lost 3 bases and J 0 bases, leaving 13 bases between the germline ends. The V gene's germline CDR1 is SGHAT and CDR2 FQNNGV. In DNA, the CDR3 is TGTGCCAGCAGCTTGGGACAACAGACTAGCACAGATACGCAGTATTTT. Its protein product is CASSLGQQTSTDTQYF.

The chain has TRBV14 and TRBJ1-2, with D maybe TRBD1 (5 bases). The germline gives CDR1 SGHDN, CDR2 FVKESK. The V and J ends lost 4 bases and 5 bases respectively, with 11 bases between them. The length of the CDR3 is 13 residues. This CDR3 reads CASSRQTSYGYTF. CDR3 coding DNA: TGTGCCAGCAGCCGACAGACAAGTTATGGCTACACCTTC. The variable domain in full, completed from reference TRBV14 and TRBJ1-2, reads EAGVTQFPSHSVIEKGQTVTLRCDPISGHDNLYWYRRVMGKEIKFLLHFVKESKQDESGMPNNRFLAERTGGTYSTLKVQPAELEDSGVYFCASSRQTSYGYTFGSGTRLTVV.

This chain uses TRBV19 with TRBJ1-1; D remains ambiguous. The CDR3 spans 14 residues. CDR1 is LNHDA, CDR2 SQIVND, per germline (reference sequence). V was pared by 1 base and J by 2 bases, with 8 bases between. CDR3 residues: CASSIAQINTEAFF. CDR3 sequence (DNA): TGTGCCAGTAGTATAGCGCAGATAAACACTGAAGCTTTCTTT.

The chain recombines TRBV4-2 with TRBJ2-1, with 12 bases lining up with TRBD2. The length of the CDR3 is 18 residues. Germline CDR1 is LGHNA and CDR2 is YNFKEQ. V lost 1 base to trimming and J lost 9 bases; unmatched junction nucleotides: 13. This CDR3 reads CASSQGRILAGGPSEQFF. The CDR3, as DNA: TGTGCCAGCAGCCAAGGAAGGATCCTAGCGGGAGGGCCTAGTGAGCAGTTCTTC.